This T cell receptor beta chain was documented in a study of blood T cell repertoires in COVID-19. Germline V gives CDR1 SNHLY, CDR2 FYNNEI. This CDR3 comprises 17 residues. Trimming left V 5 bases short and J 0 bases short, with 18 bases between. TCRdb's copy holds only in-frame clones and misses some; the assay was immunoSEQ multiplex PCR. Among approximately 180,000 clones listed, 89% were seen once. This clonotype was sampled from a woman aged 40 to 55 with acute COVID-19. The chain couples TRBV2 to TRBJ2-3, with D perhaps TRBD1 (6 bases). The sample consisted of PBMCs or T cells enriched from blood (not recorded which). The CDR3 DNA reads as TGTGCCAGCAGTAGCTTGGACAGTCCAACTAGCACAGATACGCAGTATTTT. It encodes CASSSLDSPTSTDTQYF.